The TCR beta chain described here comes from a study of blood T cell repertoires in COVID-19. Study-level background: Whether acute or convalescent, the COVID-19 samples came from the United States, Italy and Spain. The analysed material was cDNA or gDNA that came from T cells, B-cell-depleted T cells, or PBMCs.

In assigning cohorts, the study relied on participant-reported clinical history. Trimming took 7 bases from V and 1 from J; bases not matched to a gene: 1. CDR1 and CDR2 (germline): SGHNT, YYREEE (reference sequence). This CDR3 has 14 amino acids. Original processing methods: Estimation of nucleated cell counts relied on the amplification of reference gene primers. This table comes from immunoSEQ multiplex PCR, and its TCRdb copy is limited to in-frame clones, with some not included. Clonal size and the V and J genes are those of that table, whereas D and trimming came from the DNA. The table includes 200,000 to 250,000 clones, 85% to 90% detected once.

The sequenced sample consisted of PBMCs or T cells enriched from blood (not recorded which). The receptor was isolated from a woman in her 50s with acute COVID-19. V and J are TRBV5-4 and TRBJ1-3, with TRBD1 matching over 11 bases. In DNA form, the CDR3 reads TGTGCCAGCGGACAGGGGGCTTCTGGAAACACCATATATTTT. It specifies CASGQGASGNTIYF.